The 23 T cell receptor beta chains presented below share a single source sample, sequenced in a study of synovial regulatory T cells in juvenile arthritis. TCRdb keeps only in-frame clones here, not all; method: immunoSEQ multiplex PCR. Its table lists 8,500 to 10,000 clones. What these receptors recognize is not known. Study-wide results and caveats: Compared with other blood Treg cells, inflammation-associated Treg cells had reduced TCR diversity.

Sequencing was carried out using Treg cells from blood. The subset was: HLA-DR+ inflammation-associated blood Treg cells. These receptors were taken from a donor younger than 30 with juvenile idiopathic arthritis.

The chain carries TRBV4-1 and TRBJ1-3; TCRdb proposes TRBD1, but this gene call is untestable without DNA. Per the germline V gene, CDR1 is MGHRA and CDR2 is YSYEKL. The CDR3 has 17 residues. The coding DNA is unavailable. CDR3: CASSQVKGDNSGNTIYF.

J is TRBJ2-2 and V is TRBV7-9. In germline, CDR1 is SEHNR, CDR2 FQNEAQ (reference sequence). This CDR3 is built from 13 residues. No coding sequence is recorded. Here the CDR3 reads CASSLGTSGELFF.

This clone counts as medium-sized by frequency. The CDR3 spells CASSPEKSSYNEQFF. The chain recombines TRBV19 with TRBJ2-1; TCRdb selects TRBD2, and the lack of DNA leaves this call unchecked. This CDR3 is built from 15 residues. No DNA accompanies this entry. Germline CDR1 reads LNHDA; CDR2 reads SQIVND (reference sequence).

The chain uses TRBV29-1 and TRBJ1-2. The CDR3 is 15 residues long. DNA was not recorded. From germline, CDR1 is SQVTM and CDR2 ANQGSEA. The CDR3: CSVARGPDANYGYTF.

This sequence joins TRBV2 and TRBJ1-5. The CDR3 is made up of 16 amino acids. No DNA appears here. Per the germline V gene, CDR1 is SNHLY and CDR2 is FYNNEI. The CDR3: CASSEQRLQPNQPQHF.

The chain uses TRBV7-7 and TRBJ2-5. CDR1 and CDR2 from the germline V gene are SSHAT and FNYEAQ (reference sequence). This CDR3 contains 12 residues. No DNA has been recorded. The CDR3 spells CASSFGQETQYF.

The chain recombines TRBV7-6 with TRBJ2-2. Germline V gives CDR1 SGHVS, CDR2 FNYEAQ. The CDR3 runs 13 residues. The coding DNA is unavailable. The CDR3 here is CASSRTEGLELFF.

This clone is labeled medium-sized (0.01 to 0.1%) based on frequency. The V gene is TRBV18, the J gene TRBJ1-2. This CDR3 spans 14 amino acids. The coding DNA is unavailable. CDR1 KGHSH and CDR2 LQKENI come from the germline V gene. CDR3 residues: CASSPRGDGDGYTF.

The chain has TRBV5-4 and TRBJ2-1; TCRdb's assignment of TRBD1 cannot be checked, as there is no DNA. Germline lookup yields CDR1 SGHNT and CDR2 YYREEE (reference sequence). The CDR3 is 15 residues long. The record lacks a DNA sequence. The chain's CDR3 is CASSRGQGLYNEQFF.

The CDR3 protein is CASSFSQGSGYTF. The chain uses TRBV28 and TRBJ1-2; the D call of TRBD1 rests on TCRdb alone, since no DNA is present to check it. CDR1 is MDHEN, CDR2 SYDVKM, per germline. The CDR3 totals 13 residues. No DNA sequence is on record.

The chain has TRBV4-3 and TRBJ1-1. The CDR3 totals 14 residues. A DNA sequence was not provided. In germline, CDR1 is LGHNA, CDR2 YSLEER. The CDR3 loop is CASSPSSLNTEAFF.

Here the CDR3 reads CASSWGLGGSNQPQHF. The rearrangement joins TRBV5-1 to TRBJ1-5. The CDR3 extends over 16 amino acids. This entry has no DNA. Germline V gives CDR1 SGHRS, CDR2 YFSETQ.

This chain uses TRBV5-4 with TRBJ1-1. This CDR3 is 15 amino acids long. No DNA has been recorded. The germline V gene encodes CDR1 SGHNT and CDR2 YYREEE (reference sequence). CDR3 sequence: CASSLVSSGATEAFF.

The V gene is TRBV6-6, the J gene TRBJ1-2; TCRdb returns TRBD1, unconfirmable since there is no DNA. The CDR3 is 15 residues long. The DNA is not on file. The germline V gene encodes CDR1 MNHNY and CDR2 SVGAGI (reference sequence). The CDR3 spells CASSEGQGPNYGYTF.

The V gene is TRBV19, the J gene TRBJ2-1; TCRdb's D call of TRBD2 is untestable without DNA. Germline V CDR1 and CDR2: LNHDA, SQIVND (reference sequence). CDR3 length: 16 residues. Only the protein is available. The CDR3 reads CASSPVVGGSYNEQFF.

V usage is TRBV7-9 and J usage is TRBJ1-1; TCRdb names TRBD1, which stays unverified in the absence of DNA. Germline V gene lookup returns CDR1 SEHNR and CDR2 FQNEAQ (reference sequence). This CDR3 has 16 residues. No DNA has been recorded. The CDR3 is CASSPFTGGVDTEAFF.

This rearrangement joins TRBV10-3 to TRBJ1-5. The CDR3 has 15 amino acids. There is no recorded DNA. The germline V gene has CDR1 ENHRY and CDR2 SYGVKD. Here the CDR3 reads CAISTGGIGNQPQHF.

This chain connects TRBV19 to TRBJ2-1. This CDR3 is 13 amino acids long. The protein alone is recorded here. CDR1 and CDR2 from the germline V gene are LNHDA and SQIVND (reference sequence). CDR3 sequence reads: CASSIRMGGEQFF.

The rearrangement links TRBV28 to TRBJ1-2; no DNA is available, so the TRBD1 call from TCRdb remains unchecked. There are 15 residues in the CDR3. The DNA is not on file. The germline gives CDR1 MDHEN, CDR2 SYDVKM. This CDR3 reads CASSLQGPWGRGYTF.

The chain employs TRBV4-3 and TRBJ1-4; TCRdb gives TRBD1 as the D gene, but with no DNA this cannot be confirmed. Germline loops: CDR1 LGHNA, CDR2 YSLEER. The CDR3 covers 16 residues. No DNA accompanies this entry. CDR3 amino acids: CASSQGHGTGDEKLFF.

The chain joins TRBV25-1 to TRBJ1-5. The germline gives CDR1 MGHDK, CDR2 SYGVNS. The CDR3 consists of 13 residues. The DNA is not on file. CDR3 loop: CASSGGGNQPQHF.

By frequency, this clone is medium-sized (0.01 to 0.1%). The CDR3: CASSGTGLTGELFF. This chain joins TRBV5-6 and TRBJ2-2. The germline V gene encodes CDR1 SGHDT and CDR2 YYEEEE. This CDR3 has 14 residues. Nucleotide data are not available. Complete variable domain (other parts from reference TRBV5-6 and TRBJ2-2): DAGVTQSPTHLIKTRGQQVTLRCSPKSGHDTVSWYQQALGQGPQFIFQYYEEEERQRGNFPDRFSGHQFPNYSSELNVNALLLGDSALYLCASSGTGLTGELFFGEGSRLTVL.

The chain employs TRBV29-1 and TRBJ2-1. This CDR3 spans 13 amino acids. DNA was not recorded. CDR1 SQVTM and CDR2 ANQGSEA come from the germline V gene. The CDR3 loop is CSVPQYSHNEQFF.